The present T cell receptor beta chain was sequenced within a study of cytomegalovirus exposure and HLA in healthy donors. Some clones are missing from TCRdb's copy, which holds only in-frame ones; the method was immunoSEQ multiplex PCR. The table has 100,000 or so clones, roughly 84% seen once; the top ten hold approximately 6.3%. This CDR3 has 17 residues. Trimming took 1 base from V and 6 from J, leaving 20 bases between them. CDR1 is SGHDT, CDR2 YYEEEE, per germline. To note about this clone: Antigen specificity is unknown.

Study-wide results and limits: Confirmation was obtained in vitro that a few CMV-associated chains are specific for CMV antigens. Published work reported that the classifier diagnosed cytomegalovirus status with high specificity and sensitivity. The study listed roughly 150 cytomegalovirus-associated TCR beta chains. Across donors, most TCRs were seen rarely, yet some public ones were widespread.

The sequence came from a man aged 18-30 years in good health and CMV-seropositive. The sequencing sample was made of PBMCs. The chain has TRBV5-6 and TRBJ2-1; D uncertain. The CDR3 DNA follows: TGTGCCAGCAGCTTGTTTGGAGATTCCCCTCTAGGCAATGAGCAGTTCTTC. It specifies CASSLFGDSPLGNEQFF. Full variable domain (remainder filled in from reference TRBV5-6 and TRBJ2-1): DAGVTQSPTHLIKTRGQQVTLRCSPKSGHDTVSWYQQALGQGPQFIFQYYEEEERQRGNFPDRFSGHQFPNYSSELNVNALLLGDSALYLCASSLFGDSPLGNEQFFGPGTRLTVL.